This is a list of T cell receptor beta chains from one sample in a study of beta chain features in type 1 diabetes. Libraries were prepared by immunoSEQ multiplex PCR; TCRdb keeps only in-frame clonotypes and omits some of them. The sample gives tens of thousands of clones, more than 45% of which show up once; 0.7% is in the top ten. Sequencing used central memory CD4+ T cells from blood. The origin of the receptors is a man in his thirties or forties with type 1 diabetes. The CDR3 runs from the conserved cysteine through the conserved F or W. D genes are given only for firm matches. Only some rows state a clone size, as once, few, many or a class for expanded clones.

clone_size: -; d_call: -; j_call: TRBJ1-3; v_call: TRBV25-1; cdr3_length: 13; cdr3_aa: CASSEGQGNTIYF
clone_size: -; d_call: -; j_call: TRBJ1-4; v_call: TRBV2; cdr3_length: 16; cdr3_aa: CANKMGPGATNEKLFF
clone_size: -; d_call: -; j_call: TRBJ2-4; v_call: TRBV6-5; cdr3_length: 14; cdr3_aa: CASSYSVQGNIQYF
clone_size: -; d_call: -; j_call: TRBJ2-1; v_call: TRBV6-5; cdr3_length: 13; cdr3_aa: CASSRGSYNEQFF
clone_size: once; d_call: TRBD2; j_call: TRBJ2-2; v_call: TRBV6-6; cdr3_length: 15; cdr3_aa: CASIPGTRDTGELFF
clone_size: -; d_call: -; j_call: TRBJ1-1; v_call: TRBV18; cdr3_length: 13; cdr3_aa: CASSPGMNTEAFF
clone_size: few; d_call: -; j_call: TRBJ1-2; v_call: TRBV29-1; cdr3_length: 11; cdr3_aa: CSVESSYGYTF
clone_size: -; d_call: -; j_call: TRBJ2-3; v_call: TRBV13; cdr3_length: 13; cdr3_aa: CASWGGPKDTQYF
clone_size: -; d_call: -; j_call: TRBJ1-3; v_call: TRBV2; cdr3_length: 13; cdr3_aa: CASREEVGNTIYF
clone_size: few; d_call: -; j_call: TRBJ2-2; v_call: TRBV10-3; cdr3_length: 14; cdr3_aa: CAITYQADTGELFF
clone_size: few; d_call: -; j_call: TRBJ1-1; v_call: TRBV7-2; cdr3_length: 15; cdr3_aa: CASSLGNRMNTEAFF
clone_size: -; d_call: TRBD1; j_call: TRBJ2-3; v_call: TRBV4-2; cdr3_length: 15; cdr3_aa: CASRQPGQGTDTQYF
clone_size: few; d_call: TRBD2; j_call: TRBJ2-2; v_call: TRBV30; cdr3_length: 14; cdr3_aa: CAWRLAGNTGELFF
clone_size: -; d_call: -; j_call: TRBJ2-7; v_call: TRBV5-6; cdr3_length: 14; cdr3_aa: CASRPTGPVYEQYF
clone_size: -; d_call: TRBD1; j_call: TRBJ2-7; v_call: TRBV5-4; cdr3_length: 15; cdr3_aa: CASSSRGQGYSEQYF
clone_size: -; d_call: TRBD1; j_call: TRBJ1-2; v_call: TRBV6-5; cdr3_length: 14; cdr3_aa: CASSYTGQGGGYTF
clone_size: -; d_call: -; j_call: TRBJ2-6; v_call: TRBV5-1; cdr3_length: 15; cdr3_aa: CASSLELSGANVLTF
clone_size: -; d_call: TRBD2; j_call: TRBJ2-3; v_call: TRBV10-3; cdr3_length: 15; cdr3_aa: CAINRLAGSTDTQYF
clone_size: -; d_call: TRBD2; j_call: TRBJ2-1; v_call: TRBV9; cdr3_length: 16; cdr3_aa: CASSARRGGLVSEQFF
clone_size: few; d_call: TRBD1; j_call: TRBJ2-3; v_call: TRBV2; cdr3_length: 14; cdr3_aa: CASLDRVSTDTQYF
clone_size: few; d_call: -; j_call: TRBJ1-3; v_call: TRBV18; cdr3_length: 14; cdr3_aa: CASSPDSSGNTIYF
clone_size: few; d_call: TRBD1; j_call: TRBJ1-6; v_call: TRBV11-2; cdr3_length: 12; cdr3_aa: CASSVTGEPLHF
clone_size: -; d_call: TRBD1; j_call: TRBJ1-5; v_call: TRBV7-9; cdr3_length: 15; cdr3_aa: CASSLTGVGNQPQHF
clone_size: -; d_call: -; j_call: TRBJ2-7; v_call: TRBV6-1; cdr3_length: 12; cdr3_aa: CASNQGRDEQYF
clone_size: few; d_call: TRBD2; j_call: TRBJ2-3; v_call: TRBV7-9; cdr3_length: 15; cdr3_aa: CASSLTSKSTDTQYF
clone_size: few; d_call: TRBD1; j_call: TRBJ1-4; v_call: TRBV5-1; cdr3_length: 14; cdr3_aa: CASSWTGTEGKLFF
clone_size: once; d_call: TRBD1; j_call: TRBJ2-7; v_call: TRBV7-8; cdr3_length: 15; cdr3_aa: CASSPQPRDSYEQYF
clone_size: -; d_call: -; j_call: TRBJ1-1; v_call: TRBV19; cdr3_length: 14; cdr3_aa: CASSRGGNFGEAFF
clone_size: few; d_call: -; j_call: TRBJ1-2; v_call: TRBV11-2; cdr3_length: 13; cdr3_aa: CASSLGLDYGYTF
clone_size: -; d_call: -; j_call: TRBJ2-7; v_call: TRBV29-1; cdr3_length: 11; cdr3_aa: CSAGSPYEQYF
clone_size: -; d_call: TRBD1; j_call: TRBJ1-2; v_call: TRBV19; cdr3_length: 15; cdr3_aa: CASSIGGTENYGYTF
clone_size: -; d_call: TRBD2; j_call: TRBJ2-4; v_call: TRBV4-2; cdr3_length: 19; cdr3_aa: CASSQDPLAGALAKNIQYF
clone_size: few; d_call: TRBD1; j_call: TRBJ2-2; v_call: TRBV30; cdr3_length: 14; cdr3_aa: CAWRDRGATGELFF
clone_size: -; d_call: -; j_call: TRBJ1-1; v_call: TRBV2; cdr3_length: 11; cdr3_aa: CASSATAEAFF
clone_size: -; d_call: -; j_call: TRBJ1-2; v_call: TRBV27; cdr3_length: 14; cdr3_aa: CASSPGQGIDGYTF
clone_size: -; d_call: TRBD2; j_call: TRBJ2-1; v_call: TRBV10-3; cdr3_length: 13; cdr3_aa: CAIGSGGDSEQFF